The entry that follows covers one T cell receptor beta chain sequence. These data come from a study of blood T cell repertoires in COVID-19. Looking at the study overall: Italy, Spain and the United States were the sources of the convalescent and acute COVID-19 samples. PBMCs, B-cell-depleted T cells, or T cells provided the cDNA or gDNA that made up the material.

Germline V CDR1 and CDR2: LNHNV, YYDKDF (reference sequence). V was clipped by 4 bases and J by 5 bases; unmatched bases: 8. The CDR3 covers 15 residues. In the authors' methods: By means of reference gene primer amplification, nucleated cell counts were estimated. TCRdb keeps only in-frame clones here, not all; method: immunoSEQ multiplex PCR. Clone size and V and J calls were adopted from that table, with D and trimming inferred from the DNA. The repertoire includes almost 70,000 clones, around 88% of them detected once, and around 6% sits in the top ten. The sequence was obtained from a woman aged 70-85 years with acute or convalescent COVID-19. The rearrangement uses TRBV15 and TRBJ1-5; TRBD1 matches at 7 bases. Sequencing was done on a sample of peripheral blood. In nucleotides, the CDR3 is TGTGCCACCAGCAATCCGACAGGGATGGATCAGCCCCAGCATTTT. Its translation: CATSNPTGMDQPQHF.